These T cell receptor beta chains were read from a single sample in a study of blood T cells in healthy people across ages. TCRdb independently ran MiXCR on the 5' RACE reads; one entry per CDR3 protein. The table has some 730,000 distinct CDR3 sequences, approximately 22% seen once. Sequencing was performed on blood. These receptors were taken from a man aged 65 to 79 in good health. Each CDR3 is given with its conserved first and last residue. The D gene is left open where the match is weak. A row's size may be missing; if present it is once, few, many or a size class.

TRBJ1-2 | few | TRBV5-1 | - | TGCGCCAGCAGCTTGGTGGAGGGCTATGGCTACACCTTC | CASSLVEGYGYTF
TRBJ1-2 | - | TRBV5-6 | - | TGTGCCAGCAGCGCCGGGAGGAACTATGGCTACACCTTC | CASSAGRNYGYTF
TRBJ1-1 | few | TRBV3-1 | - | TGTGCCAGCAGCCGGGACTCAGGGAACACTGAAGCTTTCTTT | CASSRDSGNTEAFF
TRBJ1-1 | few | TRBV5-1 | - | TGCGCCAGCAGCTTTGGTTCCCTACAGCCCGCGTTCTTT | CASSFGSLQPAFF
TRBJ2-5 | few | TRBV4-1 | TRBD2 | TGCGCCAGCAGCCAAGACAGCCGGGGGGGCCTGGAGACCCAGTACTTC | CASSQDSRGGLETQYF
TRBJ2-1 | - | TRBV6-6 | TRBD2 | TGTGCCAGCAGGCTTAGCGGGCTCTACAATGAGCAGTTCTTC | CASRLSGLYNEQFF
TRBJ2-5 | few | TRBV20-1 | - | TGCAGTGCTAGAGACCCCCTGTACCAAGAGACCCAGTACTTC | CSARDPLYQETQYF
TRBJ2-5 | - | TRBV23-1 | - | TGCGCCAGCAGTCAATCTTTCCCCTGGAGGACAGAGACCCAGTACTTC | CASSQSFPWRTETQYF
TRBJ2-3 | few | TRBV10-3 | TRBD2 | TGTGCCATCAGTGATTTGACTAGCGGGGGGTCCGTGAATACGCAGTATTTT | CAISDLTSGGSVNTQYF
TRBJ2-3 | few | TRBV6-1 | TRBD2 | TGTGCCAGCAAAGGACTAGCGGTGAGCACAGATACGCAGTATTTT | CASKGLAVSTDTQYF
TRBJ1-2 | - | TRBV28 | - | TGTGCCAGCAGTTTCCCACCAGTTGGGGTCTATGGCTACACCTTC | CASSFPPVGVYGYTF
TRBJ1-3 | few | TRBV4-1 | - | TGCGCCAGCAGCCAAGACCCGAACTCTGGAAACACCATATATTTT | CASSQDPNSGNTIYF
TRBJ2-5 | many | TRBV2 | - | TGTGCCAGCAGGGGGAACACCGTTCGCCAAGAGACCCAGTACTTC | CASRGNTVRQETQYF
TRBJ2-3 | - | TRBV10-2 | TRBD1 | TGCGCCAGCACCCTAAGGGACAGGGGGGCAGATACGCAGTATTTT | CASTLRDRGADTQYF
TRBJ1-1 | - | TRBV11-2 | - | TGTGCCAGCAGCCTGTTCAGGGGTTTTAACACTGAAGCTTTCTTT | CASSLFRGFNTEAFF
TRBJ1-1 | few | TRBV20-1 | TRBD1 | TGCAGTGCTAGGAAACCGGGACAGGGGGGTTTTGCTTTCTTT | CSARKPGQGGFAFF
TRBJ2-7 | few | TRBV5-1 | - | TGCGCCAGCAGCCGGGGGGCAACGTCCTACGAGCAGTACTTC | CASSRGATSYEQYF
TRBJ2-3 | - | TRBV12-3/TRBV12-4 | TRBD2 | TGTGCCAGCACCATGGTGGGACTAGACACAGATACGCAGTATTTT | CASTMVGLDTDTQYF
TRBJ2-1 | few | TRBV19 | - | TGTGCCAGTAAGTCCGCCGGTATAAATGAGCAGTTCTTC | CASKSAGINEQFF
TRBJ2-7 | - | TRBV7-2 | TRBD2 | TGTGCCAGCAGGTCTCTAGCGGGGGGTCGTTCCTACGAGCAGTACTTC | CASRSLAGGRSYEQYF
TRBJ2-7 | few | TRBV19 | - | TGTGCCAGTAGTATAGTCGGGGTTTCCTACGAGCAGTACTTC | CASSIVGVSYEQYF
TRBJ1-2 | few | TRBV28 | - | TGTGCCACCACCTTCCCCTATGGCTACACCTTC | CATTFPYGYTF
TRBJ1-2 | few | TRBV12-3/TRBV12-4 | TRBD1 | TGTGCCAGCAGTTTACGGACAGGGGTGGGCTACACCTTC | CASSLRTGVGYTF
TRBJ1-4 | few | TRBV19 | - | TGTGCCAGTACCACACACCTGACAAGGGGGAATGAAAAACTGTTTTTT | CASTTHLTRGNEKLFF
TRBJ2-7 | few | TRBV20-1 | - | TGCAGTGCTGATCAACAGGCCTACGAGCAGTACTTC | CSADQQAYEQYF
TRBJ2-3 | many | TRBV20-1 | TRBD2 | TGCAGTGCGGGATATACTAGCGGGGGGACTCATACGCAGTATTTT | CSAGYTSGGTHTQYF
TRBJ1-2 | - | TRBV11-2 | TRBD1 | TGTGCCAGCAGCTTGAGTAGAGGGACAGCTTCTACTAACTATGGCTACACCTTC | CASSLSRGTASTNYGYTF
TRBJ2-3 | few | TRBV20-1 | - | TGCAGTGCTAGAGATACTAAGGACTCTATTAGCACAGATACGCAGTATTTT | CSARDTKDSISTDTQYF
TRBJ2-1 | - | TRBV12-3/TRBV12-4 | - | TGTGCCAGCAGTTTAGTGTGGACTGCTACCAATGAGCAGTTCTTC | CASSLVWTATNEQFF
TRBJ2-2 | - | TRBV24-1 | TRBD1 | TGTGCCACCAGTGATCCGACGACAGGGCTTACCGGGGAGCTGTTTTTT | CATSDPTTGLTGELFF
TRBJ2-7 | many | TRBV20-1 | - | TGCAGTGCTAGCTCGGCCTACGAGCAGTACTTC | CSASSAYEQYF
TRBJ2-3 | few | TRBV19 | - | TGTGCCAGTAGTGGGGCAAGAGGCACAGATACGCAGTATTTT | CASSGARGTDTQYF
TRBJ2-2 | few | TRBV11-2 | - | TGTGCCAGCAGCCCCCAAAGTGGCTACCCCGGGGAGCTGTTTTTT | CASSPQSGYPGELFF
TRBJ2-1 | few | TRBV12-3/TRBV12-4 | - | TGTGCCAGCAGCCTCCCTACAGGGAGTCCCTACAATGAGCAGTTCTTC | CASSLPTGSPYNEQFF
TRBJ2-3 | - | TRBV12-3/TRBV12-4 | - | TGTGCCAGCAAATTAGACAAGGGAGCAGATGTGGAATATTTT | CASKLDKGADVEYF
TRBJ2-3 | few | TRBV6-1 | - | TGTGCCAGCAGCCCTAGGAACCCCCGGGCTATACGCACAGATACGCAGTATTTT | CASSPRNPRAIRTDTQYF
TRBJ1-4 | few | TRBV20-1 | - | TGCAGTGCTAGACCCGCGGGAGAAAAACTGTTTTTT | CSARPAGEKLFF
TRBJ2-5 | - | TRBV7-2 | TRBD2 | TGTGCCAGCAGCGCAAGCGGGAGGATTCGAGAGACCCAGTACTTC | CASSASGRIRETQYF
TRBJ1-5 | few | TRBV20-1 | - | TGCAGTGCTAGAGCGGCAGGTTATAGCAATCAGCCCCAGCATTTT | CSARAAGYSNQPQHF
TRBJ2-1 | - | TRBV19 | - | TGTGCCAGTAGTATTGAGCCCTACAATGAGCAGTTCTTC | CASSIEPYNEQFF
TRBJ1-2 | - | TRBV19 | - | TGTGCCGCCGGAGAGGTGGGGGCCTATGGCTACACCTTC | CAAGEVGAYGYTF
TRBJ1-1 | - | TRBV19 | - | TGTGCCAGTAGTTCCGGGGGCGGGAGCACTGAAGCTTTCTTT | CASSSGGGSTEAFF
TRBJ2-1 | - | TRBV5-1 | - | TGCGCCAGCAGCTTTCCGGGGCCTAACAATGAGCAGTTCTTC | CASSFPGPNNEQFF
TRBJ2-5 | few | TRBV19 | TRBD1 | TGTGCCAGTAGTATCCCAAGGACAGGACAAGAGACCCAGTACTTC | CASSIPRTGQETQYF
TRBJ2-1 | few | TRBV11-3 | - | TGTGCCAGCAGCACGGGCCCCGAGAGGCAGTTCTTC | CASSTGPERQFF
TRBJ2-1 | - | TRBV20-1 | - | TGCAGTGGGGGCAGGGAGGTGCGTGAGCAGTTCTTC | CSGGREVREQFF
TRBJ1-3 | few | TRBV29-1 | - | TGCAGCGTTCCGAGCTCTGGAAACACCATATATTTT | CSVPSSGNTIYF
TRBJ2-1 | - | TRBV4-3 | TRBD1 | TGCGCCAGCAGCCACCGGGACAGGGGGCCATTCAATGAGCAGTTCTTC | CASSHRDRGPFNEQFF
TRBJ1-2 | - | TRBV29-1 | - | TGCAGCCTAAGAACGGGGGGCTATGGCTACACCTTC | CSLRTGGYGYTF
TRBJ2-3 | few | TRBV20-1 | - | TGCAGTGCTAGAGATAGCGACACGGGCACAGATACGCAGTATTTT | CSARDSDTGTDTQYF
TRBJ2-7 | few | TRBV28 | - | TGTGCCAGCAGTTTATCAGGGTTGACAGAGTCCTACGAGCAGTACTTC | CASSLSGLTESYEQYF
TRBJ2-3 | - | TRBV10-3 | - | TGTGCCATCAGCCAGGGGAACACAGATACGCAGTATTTT | CAISQGNTDTQYF
TRBJ2-2 | - | TRBV5-1 | - | TGCGCCAGCAGCACGCAGAGTAACACCGGGGAGCTGTTTTTT | CASSTQSNTGELFF
TRBJ1-2 | few | TRBV2 | - | TGTGCCAGCAGTGCGACAGTCAACCTCGGAGGCTATGGCTACACCTTC | CASSATVNLGGYGYTF
TRBJ2-3 | - | TRBV5-1 | - | TGCGCCAGCAGCTTGCAGGGGAGTCCTAACACAGATACGCAGTATTTT | CASSLQGSPNTDTQYF